This T cell receptor beta chain was captured in a study of spatial heterogeneity in lung cancer. Whole-study context: Each unique TCR and UMI combination was seen more than ten times on average in raw reads. Regarding the study as a whole: Tumors with more nonsynonymous mutations had more expanded intratumoral alpha and beta TCRs.

This clonotype was seen at least ten times. The antigen remains unidentified. The sample's time point: sample taken at primary tumor resection. Some 72 TRACERx patients with early, untreated non-small cell lung cancer donated samples. No cells were sorted before sequencing. The whole RNA sequenced was extracted from tumor, nontumor lung or frozen PBMC. Via MiXCR, TCRdb re-called the 5' RACE reads, giving one row per CDR3 protein. The top ten hold around 29% of the sample, which has around 9,300 distinct CDR3 sequences, roughly 6.8% seen once. This sample comprised lung tumor tissue, obtained at surgery. This clonotype was obtained from a male donor with early-stage non-small cell lung cancer.

The CDR3 coding sequence is TGTGCCAGCAGAAGCTCCTATAATTCACCCCTCCACTTT. This sequence encodes CASRSSYNSPLHF. V usage is TRBV12-3 or TRBV12-4 and J usage is TRBJ1-6; D not certain. This CDR3 region has 13 residues. The V gene lost 6 bases and the J gene lost 0 bases, with 3 bases spanning the gap.